This TCR beta chain was observed in a study of cytomegalovirus exposure and HLA in healthy donors. The V gene end was trimmed by 2 bases and the J gene end by 2 bases; junction bases not matched to a gene: 8. The CDR3 runs 17 residues. The germline V gene encodes CDR1 MNHEY and CDR2 SMNVEV (reference sequence). Study-wide points: Cytomegalovirus-associated TCR beta chains were listed, numbering roughly 150.

In the PCR, 60 Vbeta and 13 Jbeta primers were used. Using immunoSEQ multiplex PCR, the repertoire was profiled, and TCRdb retains in-frame clones only, with some absent. The table records 100,000 to 120,000 clones, around 80% of them present only once. Turning to this clone: Antigen specificity is unknown.

This sequence was found in a man in his forties in good health and CMV-seropositive. The sample was PBMCs. The chain links TRBV27 to TRBJ1-5; 8 bases are a match to TRBD1. The CDR3 DNA is TGTGCCAGCAGTTTAAGGGGGACAGGTGGAGGCAATCAGCCCCAGCATTTT. The encoded protein is CASSLRGTGGGNQPQHF.